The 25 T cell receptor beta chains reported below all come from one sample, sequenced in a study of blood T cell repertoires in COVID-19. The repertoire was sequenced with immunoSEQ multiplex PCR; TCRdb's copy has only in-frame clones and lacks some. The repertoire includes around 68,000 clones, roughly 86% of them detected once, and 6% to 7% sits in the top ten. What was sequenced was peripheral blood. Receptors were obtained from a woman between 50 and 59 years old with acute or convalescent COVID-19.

Here the CDR3 reads CASSSTVNTEAFF. The CDR3 nucleotides read TGTGCCAGCAGCTCGACAGTGAACACTGAAGCTTTCTTT. The chain couples TRBV11-3 to TRBJ1-1; D is possibly TRBD1 (5 bases). Germline CDR1 SGHNT, CDR2 YENEEA. The CDR3 has 13 amino acids. Trimming took 4 bases from V and 0 from J, leaving 6 bases between them. The full variable domain, in which reference TRBV11-3 and TRBJ1-1 provide the parts outside the CDR3, is EAGVVQSPRYKIIEKKQPVAFWCNPISGHNTLYWYLQNLGQGPELLIRYENEEAVDDSQLPKDRFSAERLKGVDSTLKIQPAELGDSAVYLCASSSTVNTEAFFGQGTRLTVV.

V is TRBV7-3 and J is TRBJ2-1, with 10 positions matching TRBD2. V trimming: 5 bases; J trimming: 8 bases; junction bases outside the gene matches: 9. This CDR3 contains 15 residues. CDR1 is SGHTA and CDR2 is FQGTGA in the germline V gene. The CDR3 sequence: CASSGGGLALDEQFF. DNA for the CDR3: TGTGCCAGCAGCGGTGGGGGACTAGCGTTGGATGAGCAGTTCTTC.

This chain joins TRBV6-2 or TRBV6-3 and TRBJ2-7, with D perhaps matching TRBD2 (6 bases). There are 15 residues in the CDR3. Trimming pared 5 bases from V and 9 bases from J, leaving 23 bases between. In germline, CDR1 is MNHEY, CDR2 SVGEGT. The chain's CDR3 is CASSHQGLTSERQYF. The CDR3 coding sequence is TGTGCCAGCAGTCACCAGGGACTTACAAGCGAGAGGCAGTACTTC.

CDR3 sequence: CASSAGTSGGAIETQYF. The CDR3 nucleotides are TGTGCCAGCAGTGCCGGGACTAGCGGGGGGGCCATAGAGACCCAGTACTTC. The J gene is TRBJ2-5, the V gene TRBV2, with TRBD2 matching 16 bases. Germline V gene lookup returns CDR1 SNHLY and CDR2 FYNNEI. V lost 4 bases, J lost 4 bases, and 6 bases stayed unmatched. There are 17 residues in the CDR3.

The CDR3 region is CASSTTSGIYNEQFF. The CDR3 coding sequence is TGTGCCAGCAGTACGACTAGCGGAATCTACAATGAGCAGTTCTTC. The chain joins TRBV6-4 to TRBJ2-1; TRBD2 agrees at 9 bases. V lost 5 bases and J lost 3; bases outside the gene matches: 5. CDR3 length: 15 amino acids. The germline CDR1 and CDR2 sequences are MRHNA and SNTAGT.

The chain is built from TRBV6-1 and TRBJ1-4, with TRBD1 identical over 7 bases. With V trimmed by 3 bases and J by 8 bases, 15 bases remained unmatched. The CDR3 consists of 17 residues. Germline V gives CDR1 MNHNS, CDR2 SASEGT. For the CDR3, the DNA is TGTGCCAGCAGTGATTTCGGCGGCAGGGGGGATTTCGAAAAACTGTTTTTT. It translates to CASSDFGGRGDFEKLFF.

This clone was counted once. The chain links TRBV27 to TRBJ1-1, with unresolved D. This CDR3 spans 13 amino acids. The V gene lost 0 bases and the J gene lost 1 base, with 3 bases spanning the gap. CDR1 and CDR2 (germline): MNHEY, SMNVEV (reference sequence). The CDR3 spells CASSLSRNTEAFF. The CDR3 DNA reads TGTGCCAGCAGTTTATCCCGGAACACTGAAGCTTTCTTT.

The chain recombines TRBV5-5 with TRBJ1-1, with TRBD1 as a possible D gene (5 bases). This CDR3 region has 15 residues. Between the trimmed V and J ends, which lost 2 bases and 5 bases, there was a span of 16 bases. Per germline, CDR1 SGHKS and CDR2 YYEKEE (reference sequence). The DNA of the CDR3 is TGTGCCAGCAGCTTCAGTAGGGGCATGAGGACTGAAGCTTTCTTT. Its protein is CASSFSRGMRTEAFF.

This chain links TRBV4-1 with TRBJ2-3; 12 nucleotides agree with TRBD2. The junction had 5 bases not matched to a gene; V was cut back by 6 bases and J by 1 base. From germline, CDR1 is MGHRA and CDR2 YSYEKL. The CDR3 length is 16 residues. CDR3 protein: CASRFLAGGGTDTQYF. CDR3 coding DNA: TGCGCCAGCAGGTTCCTAGCGGGGGGGGGCACAGATACGCAGTATTTT.

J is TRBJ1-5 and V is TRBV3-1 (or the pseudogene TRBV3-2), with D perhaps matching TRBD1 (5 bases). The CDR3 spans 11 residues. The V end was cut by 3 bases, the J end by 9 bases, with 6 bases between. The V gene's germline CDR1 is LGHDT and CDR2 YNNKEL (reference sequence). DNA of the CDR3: TGTGCCAGCAGCCAGGGGGGGCCCCAGCATTTT. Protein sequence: CASSQGGPQHF.

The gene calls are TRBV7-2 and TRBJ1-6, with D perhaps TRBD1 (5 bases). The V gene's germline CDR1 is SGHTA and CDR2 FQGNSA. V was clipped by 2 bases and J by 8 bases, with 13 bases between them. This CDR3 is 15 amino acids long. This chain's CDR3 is CASSLLQAGDSPLHF. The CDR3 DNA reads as TGTGCCAGCAGCTTACTACAGGCGGGAGATTCACCCCTCCACTTT.

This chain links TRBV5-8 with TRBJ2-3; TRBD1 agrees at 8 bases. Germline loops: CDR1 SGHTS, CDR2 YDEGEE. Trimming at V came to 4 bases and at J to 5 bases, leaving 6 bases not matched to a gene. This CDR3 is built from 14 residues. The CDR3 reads CASSPGQAEDTQYF. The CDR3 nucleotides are TGTGCCAGCAGCCCGGGACAGGCGGAAGATACGCAGTATTTT.

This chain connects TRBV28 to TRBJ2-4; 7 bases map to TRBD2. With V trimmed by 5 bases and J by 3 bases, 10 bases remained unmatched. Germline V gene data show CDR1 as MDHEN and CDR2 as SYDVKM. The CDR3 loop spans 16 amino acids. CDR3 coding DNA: TGTGCCAGCAGTCCGCAGGGAGGGGTGGTCAAAAACATTCAGTACTTC. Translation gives CASSPQGGVVKNIQYF. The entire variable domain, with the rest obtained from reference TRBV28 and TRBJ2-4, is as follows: DVKVTQSSRYLVKRTGEKVFLECVQDMDHENMFWYRQDPGLGLRLIYFSYDVKMKEKGDIPEGYSVSREKKERFSLILESASTNQTSMYLCASSPQGGVVKNIQYFGAGTRLSVL.

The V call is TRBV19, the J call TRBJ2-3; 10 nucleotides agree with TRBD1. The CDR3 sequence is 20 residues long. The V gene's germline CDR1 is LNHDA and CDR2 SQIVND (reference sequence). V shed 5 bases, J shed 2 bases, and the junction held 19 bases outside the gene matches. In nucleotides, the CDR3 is TGTGCCAGTAGTCGCAAGGCCCCGGGACAGGGGATCTATCTCACAGATACGCAGTATTTT. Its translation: CASSRKAPGQGIYLTDTQYF.

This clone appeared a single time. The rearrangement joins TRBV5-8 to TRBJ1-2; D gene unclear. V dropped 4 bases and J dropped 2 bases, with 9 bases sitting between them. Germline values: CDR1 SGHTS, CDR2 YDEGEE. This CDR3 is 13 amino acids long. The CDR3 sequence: CASSAARNYGYTF. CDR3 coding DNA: TGTGCCAGCAGCGCCGCCCGGAACTATGGCTACACCTTC.

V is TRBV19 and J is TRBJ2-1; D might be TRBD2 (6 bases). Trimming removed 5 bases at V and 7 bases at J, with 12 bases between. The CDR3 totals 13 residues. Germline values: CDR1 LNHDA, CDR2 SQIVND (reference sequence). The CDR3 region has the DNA TGTGCCAGTAGTGCCGGGAGTGGGAATGAGCAGTTCTTC. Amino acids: CASSAGSGNEQFF.

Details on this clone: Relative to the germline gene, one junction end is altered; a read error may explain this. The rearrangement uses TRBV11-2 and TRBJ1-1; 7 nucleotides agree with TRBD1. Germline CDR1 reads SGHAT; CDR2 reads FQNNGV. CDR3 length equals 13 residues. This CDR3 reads CASSLDRVTEAFF. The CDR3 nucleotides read TGTGCCAGCAGCCTAGACAGGGTAACTGAAGCTTTCTTT. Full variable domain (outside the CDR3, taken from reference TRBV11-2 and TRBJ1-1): EAGVAQSPRYKIIEKRQSVAFWCNPISGHATLYWYQQILGQGPKLLIQFQNNGVVDDSQLPKDRFSAERLKGVDSTLKIQPAKLEDSAVYLCASSLDRVTEAFFGQGTRLTVV.

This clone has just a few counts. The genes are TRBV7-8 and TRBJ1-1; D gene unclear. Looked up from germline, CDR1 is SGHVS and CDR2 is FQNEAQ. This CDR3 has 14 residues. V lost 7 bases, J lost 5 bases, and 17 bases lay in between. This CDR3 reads CASNLAGSGTEAFF. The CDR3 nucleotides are TGTGCCAGCAATCTAGCGGGGTCTGGAACTGAAGCTTTCTTT.

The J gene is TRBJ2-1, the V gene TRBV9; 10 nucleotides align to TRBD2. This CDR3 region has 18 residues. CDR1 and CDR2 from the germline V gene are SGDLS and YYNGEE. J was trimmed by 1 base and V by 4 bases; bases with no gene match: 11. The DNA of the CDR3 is TGTGCCAGCAGCCCATCATCGACTAGCGGGCATTCCTACAATGAGCAGTTCTTC. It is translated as CASSPSSTSGHSYNEQFF. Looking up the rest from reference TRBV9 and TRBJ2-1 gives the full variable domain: DSGVTQTPKHLITATGQRVTLRCSPRSGDLSVYWYQQSLDQGLQFLIQYYNGEERAKGNILERFSAQQFPDLHSELNLSSLELGDSALYFCASSPSSTSGHSYNEQFFGPGTRLTVL.

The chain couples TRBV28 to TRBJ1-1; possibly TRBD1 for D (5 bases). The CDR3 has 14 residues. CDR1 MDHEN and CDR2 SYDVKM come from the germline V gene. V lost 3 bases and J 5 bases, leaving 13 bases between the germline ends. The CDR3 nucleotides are TGTGCCAGCAGTTTTTCGGACAAGGATACTGAAGCTTTCTTT. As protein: CASSFSDKDTEAFF.

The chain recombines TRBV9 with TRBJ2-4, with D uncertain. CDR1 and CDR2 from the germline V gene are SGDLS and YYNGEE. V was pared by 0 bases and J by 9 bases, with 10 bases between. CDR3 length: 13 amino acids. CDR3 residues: CASSVVVTGIQYF. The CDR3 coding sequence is TGTGCCAGCAGCGTAGTTGTTACTGGCATTCAGTACTTC.

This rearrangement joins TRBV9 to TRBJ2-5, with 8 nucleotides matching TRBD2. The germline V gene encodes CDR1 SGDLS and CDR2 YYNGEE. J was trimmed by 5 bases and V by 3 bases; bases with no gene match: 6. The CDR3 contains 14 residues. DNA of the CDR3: TGTGCCAGCAGCGCCCACGGGGGGGCCGAGACCCAGTACTTC. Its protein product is CASSAHGGAETQYF.

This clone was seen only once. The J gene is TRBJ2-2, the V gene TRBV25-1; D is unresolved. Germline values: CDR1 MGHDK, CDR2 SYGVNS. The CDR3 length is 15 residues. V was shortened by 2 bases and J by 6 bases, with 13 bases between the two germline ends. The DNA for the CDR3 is TGTGCCAGCAGTGAAGTGATGGGCCAGCCCGGGGAGCTGTTTTTT. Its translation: CASSEVMGQPGELFF.

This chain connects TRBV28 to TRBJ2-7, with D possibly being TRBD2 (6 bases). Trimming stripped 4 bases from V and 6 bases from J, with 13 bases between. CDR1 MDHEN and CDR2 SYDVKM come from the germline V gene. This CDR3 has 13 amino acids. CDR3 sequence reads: CASSSWGEGEQYF. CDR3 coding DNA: TGTGCCAGCAGTTCCTGGGGGGAAGGCGAGCAGTACTTC.

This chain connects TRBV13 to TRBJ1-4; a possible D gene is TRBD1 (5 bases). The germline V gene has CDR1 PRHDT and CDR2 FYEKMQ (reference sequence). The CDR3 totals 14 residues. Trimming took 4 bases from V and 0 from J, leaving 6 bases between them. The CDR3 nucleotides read TGTGCCAGCAGCTCGACAGCAACTAATGAAAAACTGTTTTTT. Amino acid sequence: CASSSTATNEKLFF.